Below are 21 T cell receptor beta chains sequenced from a single sample in a study of T cells in Graves' hyperthyroidism and ophthalmopathy. RNA transcripts yielded amplified TCR beta CDR3 regions. Initially, a first-round RT-PCR of the TCR CDR3 employed the HTBI primer set. From the multiplex PCR reads, TCRdb called clonotypes with MiXCR, one entry per CDR3 protein. The sample yields 550,000 to 600,000 distinct CDR3 sequences, 11% to 15% seen once. The sample consisted of blood. The receptor set was obtained from a woman under 30 with Graves' ophthalmopathy.

This clonotype was seen more than once but under ten times. A much larger clone differs from this one at a single base, so this may be a read error. V gene TRBV28 combines with J gene TRBJ2-3; 10 bases fit TRBD2. Per the germline V gene, CDR1 is MDHEN and CDR2 is SYDVKM. J was trimmed by 6 bases and V by 7 bases; bases with no gene match: 7. The CDR3 has 14 residues. CDR3 residues: CASNPGLATDTQYF. The CDR3 bases are TGTGCCAGCAACCCGGGACTAGCGACGGATACGCAGTATTTT.

This clonotype was detected only a few times. This chain uses TRBV7-2 with TRBJ2-7; 8 nucleotides match TRBD2. Germline lookup yields CDR1 SGHTA and CDR2 FQGNSA. V trimming: 5 bases; J trimming: 2 bases; junction bases outside the gene matches: 8. This CDR3 region has 15 residues. The CDR3: CASSPRLAYPYEQYF. The DNA of the CDR3 is TGTGCCAGCAGCCCGAGACTAGCGTACCCCTACGAGCAGTACTTC.

In this sample, this clonotype turned up once. In this CDR3 the conserved last residue, phenylalanine or tryptophan, is missing, so a read error is likely. V and J are TRBV28 and TRBJ2-5; D perhaps matches TRBD2 (5 bases). The CDR3 has 13 residues. Trimming took 2 bases from V and 4 from J, leaving 8 bases between them. Germline V CDR1 and CDR2: MDHEN, SYDVKM. The CDR3 DNA sequence: TGTGCCAGCAGTTTAACCCGGGGAGAGACCCAGTACCTC. It is translated as CASSLTRGETQYL.

Of note for this clonotype: One base away lies a much larger clone, so this may be a sequencing read error. The CDR3 does not close with the conserved phenylalanine or tryptophan, likely indicating a read error. J is TRBJ1-1 and V is TRBV27; possibly TRBD1 for D (5 bases). The CDR3 spans 14 residues. CDR1 is MNHEY and CDR2 is SMNVEV in the germline V gene (reference sequence). V gave up 6 bases and J gave up 1 base, with 12 bases separating them. In DNA, the CDR3 is TGTGCCAGCAGCAGGGTCAGAACGAACACTGAAGCTTTCTCT. Encoded protein: CASSRVRTNTEAFS.

This clonotype has just a few counts. The chain has TRBV27 and TRBJ2-1; D not certain. Germline-derived CDR1 and CDR2 are MNHEY and SMNVEV (reference sequence). Trimming left V 8 bases short and J 0 bases short, with 14 bases between. The CDR3 is made up of 15 amino acids. The CDR3 here is CASSYTRSSYNEQFF. The CDR3 nucleotides are TGTGCCAGCTCCTACACCCGAAGCTCCTACAATGAGCAGTTCTTC.

This clonotype was counted many times. V usage is TRBV2 and J usage is TRBJ1-5; the match to TRBD1 covers 8 bases. The germline V gene has CDR1 SNHLY and CDR2 FYNNEI. The CDR3 spans 16 residues. V was pared by 7 bases and J by 6 bases, with 14 bases of the junction left unmatched. CDR3 loop: CASTTGVTGGAQPQHF. The CDR3 nucleotides read TGTGCCAGCACCACAGGGGTTACAGGGGGGGCTCAGCCCCAGCATTTT.

This clonotype was seen at least ten times. CDR3 region: CASSQVVGQGVDNEQFF. The CDR3 DNA follows: TGTGCCAGCAGCCAAGTGGTGGGACAGGGGGTTGACAATGAGCAGTTCTTC. The chain links TRBV4-2 to TRBJ2-1; 11 bases match TRBD1. J gave up 5 bases and V 1 base, and 7 bases lay outside the gene matches. Germline CDR1 is LGHNA and CDR2 is YNFKEQ. This CDR3 is 17 amino acids long.

Notes on this clonotype: This may come from a read error, since a much larger clone is one base off. This chain joins TRBV2 and TRBJ2-7; TRBD2 agrees at 10 bases. The CDR3 sequence is 15 residues long. V shed 8 bases, J shed 2 bases, and the junction held 9 bases outside the gene matches. CDR1 SNHLY and CDR2 FYNNEI come from the germline V gene. This chain's CDR3 is CASCRLAGVTYEQYF. In nucleotides, the CDR3 is TGTGCCAGCTGCCGCCTAGCGGGGGTTACCTACGAGCAGTACTTC. The full variable domain, with the rest looked up from reference TRBV2 and TRBJ2-7, is EPEVTQTPSHQVTQMGQEVILRCVPISNHLYFYWYRQILGQKVEFLVSFYNNEISEKSEIFDDQFSVERPDGSNFTLKIRSTKLEDSAMYFCASCRLAGVTYEQYFGPGTRLTVT.

The V gene is TRBV4-1, the J gene TRBJ2-5; no reliable D call. The CDR3 runs to 19 residues. Germline V gene lookup returns CDR1 MGHRA and CDR2 YSYEKL. The V and J ends lost 0 bases and 4 bases respectively, with 24 bases between them. The CDR3 nucleotides are TGCGCCAGCAGCCAAGATCATCCCTCGGACGTTATAAGTGGAGAGACCCAGTACTTC. Translated, it gives CASSQDHPSDVISGETQYF.

This clonotype was found many times. This chain uses TRBV29-1 with TRBJ2-7; TRBD2 might be the D (5 bases). The germline V gene encodes CDR1 SQVTM and CDR2 ANQGSEA. V lost 5 bases to trimming and J lost 4 bases, with 15 bases between them. This CDR3 has 13 residues. The CDR3 DNA follows: TGCAGCGTTCTAGCCGTAACGACTTACGAGCAGTACTTC. This sequence encodes CSVLAVTTYEQYF.

The chain recombines TRBV6-1 with TRBJ2-1, with 13 bases fitting TRBD2. There are 18 residues in the CDR3. The germline V gene has CDR1 MNHNS and CDR2 SASEGT. Losses at the gene ends were 2 bases for V and 0 bases for J; bases not matched to a gene: 4. The CDR3 loop is CASSERTSGGSSYNEQFF. In DNA form, the CDR3 reads TGTGCCAGCAGTGAAAGGACTAGCGGGGGTAGCTCCTACAATGAGCAGTTCTTC.

There are many counts of this clonotype. The chain links TRBV6-1 to TRBJ2-5, with TRBD2 matching 10 bases. Germline loops: CDR1 MNHNS, CDR2 SASEGT. This CDR3 comprises 16 residues. V lost 5 bases to trimming and J lost 7 bases; unmatched junction nucleotides: 13. The CDR3 region is CASSPTLAGVIGTQYF. CDR3 DNA sequence: TGTGCCAGCAGTCCAACCCTAGCGGGAGTTATCGGGACCCAGTACTTC.

This clonotype was seen at least ten times. This chain connects TRBV6-2 or TRBV6-3 to TRBJ2-4; 15 bases fit TRBD2. In germline, CDR1 is MNHEY, CDR2 SVGEGT. V trimming: 2 bases; J trimming: 0 bases; junction bases outside the gene matches: 2. This CDR3 has 18 amino acids. In nucleotides, the CDR3 is TGTGCCAGCAGTTACGGACTAGCGGGAGGGGGAGCCAAAAACATTCAGTACTTC. This gives the protein CASSYGLAGGGAKNIQYF.

To note about this clonotype: This may come from a read error, since a much larger clone is one base off. This chain uses TRBV12-3 or TRBV12-4 with TRBJ2-3; 11 bases fit TRBD2. This CDR3 has 14 amino acids. After removal of 3 bases from V and 11 bases from J, the junction contained 7 bases not matched to a gene. This CDR3 is CASSFELAGGMQYF. DNA of the CDR3: TGTGCCAGCAGTTTCGAGCTAGCGGGGGGTATGCAGTATTTT.

This clonotype was detected ten times or more. This chain connects TRBV6-6 to TRBJ1-2; D is possibly TRBD1 (6 bases). Per the germline V gene, CDR1 is MNHNY and CDR2 is SVGAGI (reference sequence). The CDR3 runs to 15 residues. V was trimmed by 0 bases and J by 10 bases, leaving 18 bases between them. In DNA form, the CDR3 reads TGTGCCAGCAGTTACTCACCTGGGCAGGGGCAAGACTACACCTTC. Protein product: CASSYSPGQGQDYTF.

This chain joins TRBV14 and TRBJ2-5; either TRBD1 or TRBD2 may fit D (5 bases each). V gave up 0 bases and J gave up 1 base, with 15 bases separating them. Germline CDR1 SGHDN, CDR2 FVKESK. This CDR3 comprises 17 residues. As DNA, the CDR3 is TGTGCCAGCAGCCAAGAAGAGGGGCTAGTCGGCCAAGAGACCCAGTACTTC. This translates into CASSQEEGLVGQETQYF.

This clonotype was detected many times. This sequence joins TRBV6-2 or TRBV6-3 and TRBJ1-5; 12 bases are a match to TRBD1. The CDR3 contains 16 residues. With 5 bases clipped from V and 8 bases from J, the junction kept 10 bases outside the gene matches. The germline gives CDR1 MNHEY, CDR2 SVGEGT. The CDR3 here is CASSTPGQGALKPQHF. Here the CDR3 DNA reads TGTGCCAGCAGTACCCCGGGACAGGGGGCCCTCAAGCCCCAGCATTTT.

This clonotype was recorded at least ten times. V usage is TRBV28 and J usage is TRBJ2-3, with 11 bases lining up with TRBD1. CDR3 size: 13 residues. V shed 11 bases, J shed 5 bases, and the junction held 6 bases outside the gene matches. The V gene's germline CDR1 is MDHEN and CDR2 SYDVKM. CDR3: CASRDRGIDTQYF. The CDR3 DNA sequence: TGTGCCTCCCGGGACAGGGGGATAGATACGCAGTATTTT.

The table lists this clonotype with many counts. The J gene is TRBJ2-1, the V gene TRBV2; D call uncertain. V lost 5 bases, J lost 9 bases, and 17 bases lay in between. Germline lookup yields CDR1 SNHLY and CDR2 FYNNEI. The CDR3 has 14 amino acids. CDR3 loop: CASSINRKRFEQFF. The CDR3 nucleotides read TGTGCCAGCAGTATTAATAGGAAGCGCTTTGAGCAGTTCTTC.

Points on this clonotype: One base away lies a much larger clone, so this may be a sequencing read error. The chain links TRBV27 to TRBJ2-4; 7 nucleotides match TRBD1. V was pared by 3 bases and J by 4 bases, with 6 bases of the junction left unmatched. There are 15 residues in the CDR3. Germline CDR1 MNHEY, CDR2 SMNVEV (reference sequence). The CDR3 is CASSFHRDRKNIQYF. The CDR3 DNA is TGTGCCAGCAGTTTCCACCGGGACAGAAAAAACATTCAGTACTTC.

The rearrangement uses TRBV5-1 and TRBJ1-1; maybe TRBD1 (6 bases). Germline assignment: CDR1 SGHRS and CDR2 YFSETQ. V lost 5 bases and J 4 bases, leaving 21 bases between the germline ends. The CDR3 is 16 residues long. The DNA of the CDR3 is TGCGCCAGCAGGTCATATGGGGGGGCGGGTACCACTGAAGCTTTCTTT. Its protein product is CASRSYGGAGTTEAFF. The full variable domain, with the rest looked up from reference TRBV5-1 and TRBJ1-1, is KAGVTQTPRYLIKTRGQQVTLSCSPISGHRSVSWYQQTPGQGLQFLFEYFSETQRNKGNFPGRFSGRQFSNSRSEMNVSTLELGDSALYLCASRSYGGAGTTEAFFGQGTRLTVV.